This TCR beta chain was recovered during a study of CD4+ T cells in melanoma. The V gene lost 5 bases and the J gene lost 9 bases, with 20 bases spanning the gap. The germline gives CDR1 SGHAT, CDR2 FQNNGV. This CDR3 contains 16 residues. Clones were sequenced by immunoSEQ multiplex PCR, and TCRdb holds only the in-frame ones, with some missing. The sample has 13,000 or so clones, about 64% seen once. Study observations and caveats: In melanoma, neoantigen-specific CD4+ T cells reportedly differed in differentiation state. CD8+ T cell, macrophage and B cell function reportedly correlated with neoantigen-specific CD4+ T cells.

A note on this clone: Its antigen remains unidentified.

The chain uses TRBV11-2 and TRBJ1-6; a weak D match, TRBD1 (5 bases). Sequencing input: cells from a culture (not recorded whether cultured in vitro). The sequence derives from a human donor with melanoma. CDR3 loop: CASSLGATVTGSPLHF. The DNA of the CDR3 is TGTGCCAGCAGCCTAGGCGCGACAGTTACGGGTTCACCCCTCCACTTT.